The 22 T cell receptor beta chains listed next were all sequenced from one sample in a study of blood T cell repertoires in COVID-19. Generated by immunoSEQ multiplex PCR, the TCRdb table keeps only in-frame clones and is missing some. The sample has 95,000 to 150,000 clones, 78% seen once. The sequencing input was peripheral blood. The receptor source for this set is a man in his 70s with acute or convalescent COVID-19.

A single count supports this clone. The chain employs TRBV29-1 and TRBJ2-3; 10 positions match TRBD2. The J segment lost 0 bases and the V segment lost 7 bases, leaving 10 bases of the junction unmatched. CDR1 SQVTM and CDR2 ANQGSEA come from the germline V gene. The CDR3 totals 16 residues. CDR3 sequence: CSARAGGPKSTDTQYF. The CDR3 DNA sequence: TGCAGCGCGAGAGCGGGGGGGCCTAAAAGCACAGATACGCAGTATTTT.

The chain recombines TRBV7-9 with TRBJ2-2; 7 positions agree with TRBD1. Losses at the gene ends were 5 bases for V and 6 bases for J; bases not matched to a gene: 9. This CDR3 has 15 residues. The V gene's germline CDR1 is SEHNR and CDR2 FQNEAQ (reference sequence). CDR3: CASSPLQGTPGELFF. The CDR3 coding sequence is TGTGCCAGCAGCCCTTTACAGGGGACCCCCGGGGAGCTGTTTTTT.

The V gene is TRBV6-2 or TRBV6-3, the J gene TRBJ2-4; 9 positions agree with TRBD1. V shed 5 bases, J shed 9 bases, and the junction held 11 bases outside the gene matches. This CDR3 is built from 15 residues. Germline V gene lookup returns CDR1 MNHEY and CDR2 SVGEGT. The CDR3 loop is CASSTGGSTDFIQYF. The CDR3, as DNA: TGTGCCAGCAGTACAGGGGGCAGTACAGATTTCATTCAGTACTTC.

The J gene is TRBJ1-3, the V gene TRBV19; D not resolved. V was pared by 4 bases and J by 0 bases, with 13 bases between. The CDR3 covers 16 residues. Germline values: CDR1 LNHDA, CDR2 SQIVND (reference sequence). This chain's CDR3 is CASSTPPLSSGNTIYF. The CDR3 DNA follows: TGTGCCAGTAGTACCCCCCCACTGAGCTCTGGAAACACCATATATTTT.

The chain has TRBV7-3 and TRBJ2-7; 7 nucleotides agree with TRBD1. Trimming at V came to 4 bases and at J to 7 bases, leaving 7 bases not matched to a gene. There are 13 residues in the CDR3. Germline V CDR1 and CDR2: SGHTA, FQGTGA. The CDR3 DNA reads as TGTGCCAGCAGCTCCTACCCCAGGGGGGAGCAGTACTTC. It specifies CASSSYPRGEQYF.

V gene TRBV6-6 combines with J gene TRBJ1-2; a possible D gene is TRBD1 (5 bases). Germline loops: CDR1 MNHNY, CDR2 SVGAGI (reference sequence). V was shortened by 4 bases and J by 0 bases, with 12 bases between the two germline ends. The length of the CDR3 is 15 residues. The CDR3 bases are TGTGCCAGCAGTTCCCGACAGCTATCTAACTATGGCTACACCTTC. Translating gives CASSSRQLSNYGYTF.

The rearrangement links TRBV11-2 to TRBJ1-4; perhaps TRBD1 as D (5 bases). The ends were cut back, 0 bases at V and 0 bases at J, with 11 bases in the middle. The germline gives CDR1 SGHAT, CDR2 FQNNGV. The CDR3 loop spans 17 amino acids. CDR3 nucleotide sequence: TGTGCCAGCAGCTTAGAGGGGGGATCAGCAACTAATGAAAAACTGTTTTTT. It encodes CASSLEGGSATNEKLFF.

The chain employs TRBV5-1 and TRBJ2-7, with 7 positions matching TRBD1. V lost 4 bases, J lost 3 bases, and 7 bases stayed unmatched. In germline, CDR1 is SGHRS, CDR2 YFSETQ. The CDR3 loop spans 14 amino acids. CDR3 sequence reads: CASSQRQGDYEQYF. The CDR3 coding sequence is TGCGCCAGCAGCCAAAGACAGGGAGACTACGAGCAGTACTTC.

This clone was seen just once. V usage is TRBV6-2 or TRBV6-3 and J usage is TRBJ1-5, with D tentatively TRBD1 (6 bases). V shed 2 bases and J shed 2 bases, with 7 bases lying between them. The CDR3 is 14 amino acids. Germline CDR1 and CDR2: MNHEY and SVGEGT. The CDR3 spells CASSYGQRNQPQHF. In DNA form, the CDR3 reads TGTGCCAGCAGTTACGGACAGCGCAATCAGCCCCAGCATTTT.

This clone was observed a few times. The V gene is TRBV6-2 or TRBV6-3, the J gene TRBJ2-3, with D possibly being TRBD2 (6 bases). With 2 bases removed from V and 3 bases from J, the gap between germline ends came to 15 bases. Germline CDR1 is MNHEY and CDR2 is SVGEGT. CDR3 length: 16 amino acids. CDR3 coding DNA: TGTGCCAGCAGTTACCCGTTGGGCCGGGGGACAGATACGCAGTATTTT. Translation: CASSYPLGRGTDTQYF.

As DNA, the CDR3 is TGCGCCAGTTCATACGGGGGAGACGGCAATCAGCCCCAGCATTTT. Its protein is CASSYGGDGNQPQHF. The rearrangement links TRBV5-1 to TRBJ1-5, with D tentatively TRBD1 (5 bases). The CDR3 has 15 amino acids. V gave up 8 bases and J gave up 2 bases, with 17 bases separating them. Germline CDR1 reads SGHRS; CDR2 reads YFSETQ.

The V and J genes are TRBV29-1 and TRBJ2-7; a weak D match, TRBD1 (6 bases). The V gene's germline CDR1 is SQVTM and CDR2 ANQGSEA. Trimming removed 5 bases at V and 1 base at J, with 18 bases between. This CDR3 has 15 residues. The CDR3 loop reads CSVRTLRTESYEQYF. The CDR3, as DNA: TGCAGCGTTCGAACCCTCCGGACAGAATCCTACGAGCAGTACTTC.

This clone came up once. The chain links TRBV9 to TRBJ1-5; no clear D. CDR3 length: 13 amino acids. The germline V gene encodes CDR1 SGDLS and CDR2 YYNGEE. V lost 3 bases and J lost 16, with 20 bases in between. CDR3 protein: CASSDHHPRLCHF. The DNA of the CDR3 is TGTGCCAGCAGCGATCACCACCCTAGGTTGTGCCATTTT.

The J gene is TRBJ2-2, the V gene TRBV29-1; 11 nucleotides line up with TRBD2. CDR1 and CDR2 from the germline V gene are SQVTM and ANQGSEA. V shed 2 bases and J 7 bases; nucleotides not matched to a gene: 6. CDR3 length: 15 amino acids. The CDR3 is CSVESTSGAGGELFF. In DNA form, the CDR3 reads TGCAGCGTTGAATCGACTAGCGGGGCCGGCGGGGAGCTGTTTTTT.

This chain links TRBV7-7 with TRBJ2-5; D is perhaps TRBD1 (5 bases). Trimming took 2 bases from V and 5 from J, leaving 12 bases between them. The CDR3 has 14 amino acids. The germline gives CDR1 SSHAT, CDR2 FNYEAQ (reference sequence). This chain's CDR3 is CASSLSRVGETQYF. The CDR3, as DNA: TGTGCCAGCAGCTTATCCAGGGTAGGGGAGACCCAGTACTTC.

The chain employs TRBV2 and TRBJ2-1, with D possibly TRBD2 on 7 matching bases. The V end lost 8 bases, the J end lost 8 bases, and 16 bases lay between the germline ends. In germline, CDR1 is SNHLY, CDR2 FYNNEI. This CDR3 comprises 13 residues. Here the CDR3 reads CASGGDTFHEQFF. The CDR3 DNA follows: TGTGCCAGCGGGGGGGACACCTTCCATGAGCAGTTCTTC.

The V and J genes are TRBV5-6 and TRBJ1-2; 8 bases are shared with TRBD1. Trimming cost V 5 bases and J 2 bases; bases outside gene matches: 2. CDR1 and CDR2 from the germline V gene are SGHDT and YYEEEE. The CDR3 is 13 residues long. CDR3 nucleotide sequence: TGTGCCAGCAGGGGACAGGCAAACTATGGCTACACCTTC. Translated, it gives CASRGQANYGYTF.

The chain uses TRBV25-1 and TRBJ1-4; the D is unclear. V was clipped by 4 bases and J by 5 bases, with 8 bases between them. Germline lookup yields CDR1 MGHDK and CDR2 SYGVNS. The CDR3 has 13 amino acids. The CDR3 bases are TGTGCCAGCAGTGTGAGCGGGAATGAAAAACTGTTTTTT. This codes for CASSVSGNEKLFF.

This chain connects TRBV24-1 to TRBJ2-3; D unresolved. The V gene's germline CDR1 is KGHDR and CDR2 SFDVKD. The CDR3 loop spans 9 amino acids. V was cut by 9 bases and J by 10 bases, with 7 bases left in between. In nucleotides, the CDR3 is TGTGCCACCCCCCGGGCGCAGTATTTT. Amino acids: CATPRAQYF.

The CDR3: CASSKPTSYNEQFF. Written as DNA, the CDR3 is TGTGCCAGCAGCAAACCCACCAGCTACAATGAGCAGTTCTTC. The chain carries TRBV7-9 and TRBJ2-1, with D unclear. Germline V gene lookup returns CDR1 SEHNR and CDR2 FQNEAQ (reference sequence). Trimming stripped 5 bases from V and 3 bases from J, with 11 bases between. The CDR3 length is 14 residues.

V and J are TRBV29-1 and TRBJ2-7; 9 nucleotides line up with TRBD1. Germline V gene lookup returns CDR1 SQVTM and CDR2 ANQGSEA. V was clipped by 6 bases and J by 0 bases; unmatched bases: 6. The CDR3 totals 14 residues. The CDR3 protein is CSVTDRGLSYEQYF. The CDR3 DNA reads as TGCAGCGTCACGGACAGGGGCCTCTCCTACGAGCAGTACTTC.

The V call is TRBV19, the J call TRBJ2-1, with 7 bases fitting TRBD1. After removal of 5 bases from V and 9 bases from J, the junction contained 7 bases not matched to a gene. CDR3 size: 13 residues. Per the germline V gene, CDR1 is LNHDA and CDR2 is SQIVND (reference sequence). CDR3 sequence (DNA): TGTGCCAGTAGTGATACAGGGGCGGCTGAGCAGTTCTTC. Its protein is CASSDTGAAEQFF.